Each of the 14 T cell receptor beta chains below was sequenced from the same sample in a study of tumor and adjacent non-tumor tissue in lung cancer. No cell sorting was done before RNA was extracted from the tissue. Distant lung tissue was collected more than 3 cm away from the tumor edge. The library came from three nested PCR rounds adapted from ARM-PCR protocols. TCRdb reanalysed the multiplex PCR reads using MiXCR and keeps one entry per CDR3 protein. The profile covers roughly 74,000 distinct CDR3 sequences, with approximately 82% appearing a single time and almost 40% taken by the ten largest. Sample: distant non-tumor lung tissue. Receptors were obtained from a man between 65 and 85 years old with non-small cell lung cancer.

This clonotype was seen a handful of times. Being one base from a much bigger clone, this may be a read error. The V gene is TRBV29-1, the J gene TRBJ2-5; maybe TRBD1 (6 bases). The CDR3 runs to 13 residues. The germline V gene has CDR1 SQVTM and CDR2 ANQGSEA. The CDR3 spells CNVEPDRIETQYF. The CDR3 DNA sequence: TGCAACGTTGAACCAGACAGGATAGAGACCCAGTACTTC.

In the case of this clonotype: Given the absence of the conserved phenylalanine or tryptophan at the CDR3 end, a read error is likely. V usage is TRBV28 and J usage is TRBJ1-2; D is unresolved. The V gene's germline CDR1 is MDHEN and CDR2 SYDVKM. V was cut by 6 bases and J by 1 base, with 12 bases left in between. CDR3 length equals 14 residues. The CDR3 sequence is CASRTMTFNYGYTL. CDR3 nucleotides: TGTGCCAGCAGAACTATGACATTTAACTATGGCTACACCTTA.

A word on this clonotype: A much larger clone is a single base away; this may be a read error. The chain uses TRBV1 and TRBJ2-7. TRBV1 is a known pseudogene. The CDR3 runs 15 residues. CDR3 sequence: CTSSQLDGVSYEQYF. CDR3 sequence (DNA): TGCACCAGCAGCCAACTGGACGGTGTATCCTACGAGCAGTACTTC.

Note on this clonotype: A single base separates this from a much larger clone, so it may be a read error. V is TRBV6-1 and J is TRBJ2-7; D gene unclear. This CDR3 contains 14 residues. The V and J ends lost 7 bases and 5 bases respectively, with 18 bases between them. CDR1 is MNHNS, CDR2 SASEGT, per germline. CDR3 nucleotide sequence: TGTGCCAGCAAACCGACATGGATGGCCAACGAGCAGTACTTC. Translating gives CASKPTWMANEQYF.

This clonotype was seen at least ten times. This chain links TRBV20-1 with TRBJ2-5; TRBD2 matches 7 bases. J lost 2 bases, V lost 4 bases, and 10 bases had no gene match. Germline V gives CDR1 DFQATT, CDR2 SNEGSKA (reference sequence). The CDR3 consists of 15 residues. The CDR3 DNA reads as TGCAGTGCTACAATCCCCCTAGCGGCTCAAGAGACCCAGTACTTC. It is translated as CSATIPLAAQETQYF.

Turning to this clonotype: Mismatch with germline at one junction end may stem from a read error. This rearrangement joins TRBV12-3 or TRBV12-4 to TRBJ2-1, with unresolved D. CDR3 length equals 13 residues. The DNA of the CDR3 is TGTGCCAGCAGTTTAAGTTCTGGGTTTGAGCAGCTCTTC. It specifies CASSLSSGFEQLF.

A note on this clonotype: A much larger clone lies one base from this, so it may be a read error. The V and J genes are TRBV4-1 and TRBJ2-1; 8 bases match TRBD2. V was clipped by 2 bases and J by 5 bases; unmatched bases: 11. The CDR3 sequence is 17 residues long. CDR1 is MGHRA and CDR2 is YSYEKL in the germline V gene. CDR3 protein: CASSQPTSGRINNEQFF. The CDR3 coding sequence is TGCGCCAGCAGCCAACCTACAAGCGGGAGAATCAACAATGAGCAGTTCTTC.

To note about this clonotype: Germline and junction disagree at one end, which may indicate a read error. The chain joins TRBV12-5 to TRBJ1-5; possibly TRBD1 for D (5 bases). Germline CDR1 reads LGHNT; CDR2 reads FRNRAP. The CDR3 consists of 13 residues. CDR3 in amino acids: CDSDFDRNKNKNF. The CDR3 bases are TGTGATAGTGATTTTGACAGAAATAAGAACAAGAATTTT. Full variable domain (outside the CDR3, taken from reference TRBV12-5 and TRBJ1-5): DARVTQTPRHKVTEMGQEVTMRCQPILGHNTVFWYRQTMMQGLELLAYFRNRAPLDDSGMPKDRFSAEMPDATLATLKIQPSEPRDSAVYFCDSDFDRNKNKNFGDGTRLSIL.

Details on this clonotype: The junction departs from germline at one end; a sequencing error may be responsible. The genes are TRBV11-2 and TRBJ2-3; D assignment may be TRBD1 or TRBD2 (7 bases each). This CDR3 has 15 residues. Per germline, CDR1 SGHAT and CDR2 FQNNGV. The CDR3 region is CASSLQGGVSDTQYF. CDR3 nucleotides: TGTGCCAGCAGCTTGCAGGGGGGGGTCTCAGATACCCAGTATTTT. Variable domain in full (rest from reference TRBV11-2 and TRBJ2-3): EAGVAQSPRYKIIEKRQSVAFWCNPISGHATLYWYQQILGQGPKLLIQFQNNGVVDDSQLPKDRFSAERLKGVDSTLKIQPAKLEDSAVYLCASSLQGGVSDTQYFGPGTRLTVL.

V and J are TRBV20-1 and TRBJ1-3, with D possibly being TRBD1 (5 bases). V lost 0 bases to trimming and J lost 4 bases, with 10 bases between them. CDR3 size: 14 residues. Germline assignment: CDR1 DFQATT and CDR2 SNEGSKA (reference sequence). The CDR3 protein is CSARDLTAGNTIYF. CDR3 DNA: TGCAGTGCTAGAGATCTGACAGCCGGAAACACCATATATTTT.

With regard to this clonotype: This may come from a read error, since a much larger clone is one base off. This chain joins TRBV5-4 and TRBJ2-5, with D maybe TRBD2 (5 bases). This CDR3 spans 13 amino acids. Trimming cost V 6 bases and J 2 bases, with 11 bases left between them. The V gene's germline CDR1 is SGHNT and CDR2 YYREEE (reference sequence). CDR3 DNA: TGTGCCAGCAACCTGTGGAGGCAAGAGACCCAGTACTTC. Translated: CASNLWRQETQYF.

J is TRBJ2-6 and V is TRBV28; a possible D gene is TRBD1 (5 bases). The CDR3 runs 17 residues. The germline V gene encodes CDR1 MDHEN and CDR2 SYDVKM. Trimming removed 7 bases at V and 14 bases at J, with 30 bases between. CDR3: CASTPTFLGSGANILTF. CDR3 nucleotide sequence: TGTGCCAGCACTCCGACATTTCTGGGCTCTGGGGCCAATATCCTGACTTTC.

This clonotype was observed a handful of times. This may stem from a read error, because a much larger clone lies one nucleotide away. The chain combines TRBV7-8 with TRBJ1-1; D is unresolved. Germline V lookup: CDR1 SGHVS, CDR2 FQNEAQ. CDR3 length: 14 amino acids. The CDR3 sequence: CDSSLVWGDTEAFF. As DNA, the CDR3 is TGTGACAGCAGCTTAGTATGGGGTGACACTGAAGCTTTCTTT.

In this sample, this clonotype is medium-sized (0.01 to 0.1%). The CDR3 nucleotides are TGCAGCGTCGACGGACAGGGCGACACCGGGGAGCTGTTTTTT. Its translation: CSVDGQGDTGELFF. The rearrangement links TRBV29-1 to TRBJ2-2, with 8 bases fitting TRBD1. CDR3 length equals 14 residues. Losses at the gene ends were 6 bases for V and 3 bases for J; bases not matched to a gene: 6. Germline loops: CDR1 SQVTM, CDR2 ANQGSEA.